This entry lists 4 T cell receptor beta chains sequenced from one sample in a study of Graves' ophthalmopathy and Graves' hyperthyroidism. Amplification of TCR beta CDR3 regions used RNA transcripts. The first-round RT-PCR employed HTBI primers together with the Qiagen OneStep RT-PCR kit. A multiplex PCR was then performed as the second round. MiXCR, run by TCRdb on the multiplex PCR reads, gives a single entry per CDR3 protein. Of 360,000 or so distinct CDR3 sequences in the sample, around 19% are singletons; the top ten hold approximately 1.4%. Sequenced: peripheral blood. The receptors shown here come from a woman younger than 30 with Graves' ophthalmopathy.

This sequence joins TRBV30 and TRBJ1-2, with 7 nucleotides matching TRBD1. Unmatched junction bases numbered 6, after V lost 7 bases and J lost 7 bases. In germline, CDR1 is GTSNPN, CDR2 SVGIG (reference sequence). The CDR3 is 11 amino acids. The DNA for the CDR3 is TGTGCCTTCAAACAGGGGTTTGGCTACACCTTC. Its protein is CAFKQGFGYTF.

This clonotype showed up many times. J is TRBJ1-1 and V is TRBV28; D gene ambiguous. CDR3 length equals 16 residues. Trimming pared 0 bases from V and 1 base from J, leaving 12 bases between. From germline, CDR1 is MDHEN and CDR2 SYDVKM. The CDR3: CASSLWAVLRNTEAFF. CDR3 coding DNA: TGTGCCAGCAGTTTATGGGCAGTACTGAGGAACACTGAAGCTTTCTTT.

This clonotype has at least ten counts. V is TRBV6-2 or TRBV6-3 and J is TRBJ2-7; 12 bases map to TRBD1. With V trimmed by 6 bases and J by 4 bases, 4 bases remained unmatched. This CDR3 is 14 amino acids long. CDR1 is MNHEY and CDR2 is SVGEGT in the germline V gene. The CDR3 sequence is CASRRGQGAYEQYF. Written as DNA, the CDR3 is TGTGCCAGCAGGAGGGGACAGGGGGCTTACGAGCAGTACTTC.

The table lists this clonotype with many counts. The chain recombines TRBV7-9 with TRBJ2-7; 8 bases fit TRBD1. The CDR3 length is 13 residues. J lost 5 bases, V lost 5 bases, and 5 bases had no gene match. Germline V gene data show CDR1 as SEHNR and CDR2 as FQNEAQ (reference sequence). CDR3 sequence (DNA): TGTGCCAGCAGCCAACAGGGGGTCCACGAGCAGTACTTC. Encoded protein: CASSQQGVHEQYF.